The present TCR beta chain was sequenced within a study of monozygotic twins with inflammatory bowel disease. UMIs incorporating a 6-nucleotide sample barcode were appended by means of template switching. cDNA for TCRalpha and TCRbeta was amplified by nested PCRs of roughly 16 then roughly 10 cycles. TCRdb reanalyzed the 5' RACE reads, giving one entry per CDR3 protein sequence and no DNA. This sample's clone table lists nearly 450,000 distinct CDR3 sequences. The CDR3 contains 15 residues. Germline CDR1 reads SEHNR; CDR2 reads FQNEAQ (reference sequence). The chain recombines TRBV7-9 with TRBJ2-5; TCRdb gives TRBD1 as the D gene, but with no DNA this cannot be confirmed. Sample: blood. The source of this sequence is a human donor with ulcerative colitis or Crohn's disease, or a healthy co-twin of an affected twin (not recorded which). CDR3 amino acids: CASSLWETAKETQYF. Supplemented by reference TRBV7-9 and TRBJ2-5, the full variable domain reads DTGVSQNPRHKITKRGQNVTFRCDPISEHNRLYWYRQTLGQGPEFLTYFQNEAQLEKSRLLSDRFSAERPKGSFSTLEIQRTEQGDSAMYLCASSLWETAKETQYFGPGTRLLVL.